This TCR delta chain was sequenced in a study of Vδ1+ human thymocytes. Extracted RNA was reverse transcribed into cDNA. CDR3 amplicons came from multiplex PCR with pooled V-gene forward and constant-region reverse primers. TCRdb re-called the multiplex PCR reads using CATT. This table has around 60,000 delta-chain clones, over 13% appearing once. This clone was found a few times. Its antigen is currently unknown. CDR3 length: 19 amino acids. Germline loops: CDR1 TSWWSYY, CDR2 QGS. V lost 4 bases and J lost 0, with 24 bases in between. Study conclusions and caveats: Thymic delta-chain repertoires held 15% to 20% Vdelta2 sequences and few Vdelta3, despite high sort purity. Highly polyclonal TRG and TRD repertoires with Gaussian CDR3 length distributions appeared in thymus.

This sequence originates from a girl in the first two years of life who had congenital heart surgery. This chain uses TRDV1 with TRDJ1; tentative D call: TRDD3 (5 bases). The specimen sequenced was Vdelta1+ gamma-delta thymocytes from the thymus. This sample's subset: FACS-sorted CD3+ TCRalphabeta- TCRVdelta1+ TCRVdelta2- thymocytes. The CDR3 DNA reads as TGTGCTCTTGGGGGACTGGTACTGGCGGATTCCACGTACACCGATAAACTCATCTTT. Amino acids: CALGGLVLADSTYTDKLIF.